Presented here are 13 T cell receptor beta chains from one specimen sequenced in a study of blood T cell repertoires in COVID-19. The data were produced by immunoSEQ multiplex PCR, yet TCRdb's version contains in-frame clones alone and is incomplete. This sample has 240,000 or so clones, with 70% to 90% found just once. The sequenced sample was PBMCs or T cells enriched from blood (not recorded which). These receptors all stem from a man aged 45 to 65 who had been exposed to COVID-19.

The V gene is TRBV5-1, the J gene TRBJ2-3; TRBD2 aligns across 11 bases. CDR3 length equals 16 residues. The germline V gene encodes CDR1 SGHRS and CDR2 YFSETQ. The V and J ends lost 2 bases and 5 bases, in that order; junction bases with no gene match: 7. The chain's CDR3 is CASSFGSGGVVDTQYF. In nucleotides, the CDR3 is TGCGCCAGCAGCTTTGGTAGCGGGGGGGTAGTAGATACGCAGTATTTT.

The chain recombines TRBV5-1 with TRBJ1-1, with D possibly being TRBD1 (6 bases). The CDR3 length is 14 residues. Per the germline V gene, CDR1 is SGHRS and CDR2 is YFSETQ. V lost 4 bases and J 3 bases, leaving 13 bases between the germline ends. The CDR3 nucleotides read TGCGCCAGCAGCAAGGACAGCGGGGACACTGAAGCTTTCTTT. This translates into CASSKDSGDTEAFF.

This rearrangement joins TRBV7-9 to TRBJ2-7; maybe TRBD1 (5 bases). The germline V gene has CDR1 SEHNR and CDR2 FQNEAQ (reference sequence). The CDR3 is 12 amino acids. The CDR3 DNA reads TGTGCATTCCCAGGGCCCCACTACGAGCAGTACTTC. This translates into CAFPGPHYEQYF.

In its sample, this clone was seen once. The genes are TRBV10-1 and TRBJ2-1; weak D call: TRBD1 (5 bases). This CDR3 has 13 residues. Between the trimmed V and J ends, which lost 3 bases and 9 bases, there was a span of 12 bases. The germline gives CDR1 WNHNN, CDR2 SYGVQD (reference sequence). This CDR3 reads CASSEQVQSEQFF. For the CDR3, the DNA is TGCGCCAGCAGTGAACAGGTACAATCTGAGCAGTTCTTC.

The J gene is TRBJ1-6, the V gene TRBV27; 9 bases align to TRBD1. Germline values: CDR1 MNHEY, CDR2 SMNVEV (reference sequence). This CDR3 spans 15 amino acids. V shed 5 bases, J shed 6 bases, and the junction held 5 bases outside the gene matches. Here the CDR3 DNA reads TGTGCCAGCAGTCAAAACAGGGGGCTTAATTCACCCCTCCACTTT. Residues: CASSQNRGLNSPLHF.

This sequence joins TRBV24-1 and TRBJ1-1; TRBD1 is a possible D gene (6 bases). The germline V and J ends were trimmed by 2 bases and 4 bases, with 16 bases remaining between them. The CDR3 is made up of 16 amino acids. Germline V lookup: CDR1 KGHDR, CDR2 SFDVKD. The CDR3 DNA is TGTGCCACCAGTGATTCGTCACAGGGTGAGAGCACTGAAGCTTTCTTT. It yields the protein CATSDSSQGESTEAFF.

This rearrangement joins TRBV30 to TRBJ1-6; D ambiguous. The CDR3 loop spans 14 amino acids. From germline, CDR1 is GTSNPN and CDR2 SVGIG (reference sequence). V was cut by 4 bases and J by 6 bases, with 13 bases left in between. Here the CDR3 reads CAWNLDNINSPLHF. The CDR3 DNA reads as TGTGCCTGGAATTTAGACAACATTAATTCACCCCTCCACTTT.

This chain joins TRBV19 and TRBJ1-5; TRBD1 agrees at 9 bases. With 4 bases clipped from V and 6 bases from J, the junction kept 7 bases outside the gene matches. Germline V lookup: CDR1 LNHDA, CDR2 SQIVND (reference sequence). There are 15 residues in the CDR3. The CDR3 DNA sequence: TGTGCCAGTAGTACCCTACCGGGACAGGGTCAGCCCCAGCATTTT. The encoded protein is CASSTLPGQGQPQHF.

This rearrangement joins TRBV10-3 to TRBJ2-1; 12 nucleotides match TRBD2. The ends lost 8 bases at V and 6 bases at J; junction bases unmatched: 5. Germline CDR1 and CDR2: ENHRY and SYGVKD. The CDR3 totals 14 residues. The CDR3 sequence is CAIGLAGGPNEQFF. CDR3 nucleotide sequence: TGTGCCATCGGCCTAGCGGGGGGGCCCAATGAGCAGTTCTTC.

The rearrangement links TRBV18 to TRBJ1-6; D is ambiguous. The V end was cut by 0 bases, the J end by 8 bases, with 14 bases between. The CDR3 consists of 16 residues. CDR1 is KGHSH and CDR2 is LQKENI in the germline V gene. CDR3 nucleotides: TGTGCCAGCTCACCACCGTGGGGTCGGGGTGATTCACCCCTCCACTTT. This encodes CASSPPWGRGDSPLHF.

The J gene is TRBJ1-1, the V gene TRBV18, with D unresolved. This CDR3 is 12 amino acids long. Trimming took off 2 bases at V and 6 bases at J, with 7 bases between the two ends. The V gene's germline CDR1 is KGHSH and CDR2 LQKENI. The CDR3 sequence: CASSPGPPEAFF. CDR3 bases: TGTGCCAGCTCACCAGGGCCTCCTGAAGCTTTCTTT.

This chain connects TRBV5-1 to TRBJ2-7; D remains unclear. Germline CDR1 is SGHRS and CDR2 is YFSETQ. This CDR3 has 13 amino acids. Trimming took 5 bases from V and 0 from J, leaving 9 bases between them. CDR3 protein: CASRPENSYEQYV. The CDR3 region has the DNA TGCGCCAGCAGGCCCGAGAACTCCTACGAGCAGTACGTC.

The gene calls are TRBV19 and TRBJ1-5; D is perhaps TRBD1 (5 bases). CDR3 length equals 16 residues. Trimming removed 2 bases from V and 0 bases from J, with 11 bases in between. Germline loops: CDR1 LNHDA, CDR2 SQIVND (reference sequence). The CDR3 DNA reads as TGTGCCAGTAGTATACCGACAGCTCTTAGCAATCAGCCCCAGCATTTT. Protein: CASSIPTALSNQPQHF.